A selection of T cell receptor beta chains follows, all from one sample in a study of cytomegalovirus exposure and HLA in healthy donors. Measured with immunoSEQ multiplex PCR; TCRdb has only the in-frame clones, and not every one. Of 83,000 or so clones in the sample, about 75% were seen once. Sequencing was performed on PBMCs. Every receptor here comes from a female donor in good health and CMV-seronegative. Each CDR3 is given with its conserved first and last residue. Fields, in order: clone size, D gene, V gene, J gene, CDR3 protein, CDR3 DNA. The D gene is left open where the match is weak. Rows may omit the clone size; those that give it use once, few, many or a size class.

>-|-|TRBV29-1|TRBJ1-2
CSAGFDYNYGYTF
TGCAGCGCCGGGTTTGATTACAACTATGGCTACACCTTC
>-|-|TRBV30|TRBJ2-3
CAFGQTSTDTQYF
TGTGCCTTTGGACAGACTAGCACAGATACGCAGTATTTT
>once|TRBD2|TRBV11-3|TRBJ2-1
CASSSRTSAPHEQFF
TGTGCCAGCAGCTCGAGGACTAGTGCCCCACATGAGCAGTTCTTC
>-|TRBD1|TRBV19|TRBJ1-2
CASWTMDRVRSGYTF
TGTGCCAGTTGGACAATGGACAGGGTTCGGAGTGGCTACACCTTC
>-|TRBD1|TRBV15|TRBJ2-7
CATSRVGQSSYEQYF
TGTGCCACCAGCAGAGTGGGACAGTCCTCCTACGAGCAGTACTTC
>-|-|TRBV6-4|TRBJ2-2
CASSDSGGIPNTGELFF
TGTGCCAGCAGTGACTCGGGAGGTATACCGAACACCGGGGAGCTGTTTTTT
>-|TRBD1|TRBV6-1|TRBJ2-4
CASSEPGQGLNIQYF
TGTGCCAGCAGTGAACCGGGACAGGGCTTAAACATTCAGTACTTC
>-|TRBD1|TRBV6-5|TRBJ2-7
CASSYSGQGVYEQYF
TGTGCCAGCAGTTATTCGGGACAGGGGGTATACGAGCAGTACTTC
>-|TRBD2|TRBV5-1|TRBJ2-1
CASSFPSGVLGLGNEQFF
TGCGCCAGCAGCTTTCCTAGCGGGGTTTTGGGGTTGGGCAATGAGCAGTTCTTC
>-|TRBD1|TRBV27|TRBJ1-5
CASRPGTGLGNQPQHF
TGTGCCAGCCGTCCCGGGACAGGGTTGGGCAATCAGCCCCAGCATTTT
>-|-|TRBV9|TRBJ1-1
CASSPPEKGGTEAFF
TGTGCCAGCAGCCCACCCGAAAAAGGGGGCACTGAAGCTTTCTTT
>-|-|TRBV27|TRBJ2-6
CASSPLLAGANVLTF
TGTGCCAGCAGTCCCCTCCTAGCTGGGGCCAACGTCCTGACTTTC
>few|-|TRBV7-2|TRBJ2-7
CASSTYYNEQYF
TGTGCCAGCAGCACATACTATAACGAGCAGTACTTC